This TCR beta chain was sequenced in a study of cytomegalovirus exposure and HLA in healthy donors. As for the study in general: An early release of data contained around 80 million unique TCRs, which came from HLA-typed donors.

Turning to this clone: Antigen unknown.

CDR3 length equals 14 residues. V shed 4 bases and J 6 bases; nucleotides not matched to a gene: 8. Germline CDR1 reads SQVTM; CDR2 reads ANQGSEA. The PCR was carried out with 60 Vbeta primers and 13 Jbeta primers. Profiling relied on immunoSEQ multiplex PCR, and the TCRdb table lists in-frame clones only, not all of them. The table has some 80,000 clones, 78% seen once. Healthy bone marrow donors made up the donors. General study points: The study designated about 160 TCR beta chains cytomegalovirus-associated. A later analysis associated 15,000 or so TCR beta sequences with HLA alleles at a 0.05 false discovery rate.

The source is a man in his late teens or twenties in good health and CMV-seropositive. Sample: PBMCs. The rearrangement uses TRBV29-1 and TRBJ1-1; 10 bases map to TRBD1. The CDR3 sequence: CSVGRVGTGAEAFF. The CDR3 nucleotides are TGCAGCGTTGGGAGGGTTGGGACAGGGGCTGAAGCTTTCTTT. Full variable domain (missing parts from reference TRBV29-1 and TRBJ1-1): SAVISQKPSRDICQRGTSLTIQCQVDSQVTMMFWYRQQPGQSLTLIATANQGSEATYESGFVIDKFPISRPNLTFSTLTVSNMSPEDSSIYLCSVGRVGTGAEAFFGQGTRLTVV.